This is a list of T cell receptor beta chains from one sample in a study of T-cell memory formation after mild COVID-19. TCRdb reanalysed the 5' RACE reads using MiXCR and keeps one entry per CDR3 protein. The top ten hold around 2% of the sample, which has about 250,000 distinct CDR3 sequences, 15% seen once. The sample comprised PBMCs or a T cell subset sorted from them (not recorded which). The receptors were gathered from an adult woman who had mild COVID-19 (a few samples of this study predate the infection). Cell type and time point are not known. Both conserved end residues are trimmed from each CDR3. The order of the fields is D gene, V gene, J gene, CDR3 protein. The D gene is left open where the match is weak.

>-|TRBV6-5|TRBJ1-2
ASTNLDGTVYGYT
>-|TRBV28|TRBJ2-7
ASSFRSPSYEQY
>-|TRBV7-2|TRBJ1-4
ASSLDRANEKLF
>-|TRBV20-1|TRBJ1-3
SAIIGGRNTIY
>-|TRBV20-1|TRBJ1-6
SATTDGNSPLH
>TRBD2|TRBV5-1|TRBJ2-1
ASSLYTSGRAGEQF
>-|TRBV7-9|TRBJ1-2
ASRHGEGKGHGMGRPNYGYT
>TRBD2|TRBV4-1|TRBJ2-4
ASSLPSPSGGKNIQY
>TRBD2|TRBV7-3|TRBJ2-1
ASSLDSSTSGGYNEQF
>-|TRBV9|TRBJ1-2
ASSDTGNYGYT
>-|TRBV12-3/TRBV12-4|TRBJ1-5
ASSEGGHQPQH
>-|TRBV4-1|TRBJ2-1
ASSQGGGRRAYEQF
>-|TRBV7-9|TRBJ2-5
ASSLLGYQETQY
>-|TRBV27|TRBJ2-3
ASSALGGTDTQY
>TRBD1|TRBV5-5|TRBJ2-5
ASSSPGTDQETQY
>-|TRBV30|TRBJ2-7
AWSRGPPSSYEQY
>-|TRBV20-1|TRBJ1-2
SGDAGLGELDGYT
>-|TRBV7-9|TRBJ2-7
ASSPRLAYEQY
>-|TRBV20-1|TRBJ2-2
SASALDNTGELF
>TRBD1|TRBV29-1|TRBJ2-7
SGQTGDSYEQY
>-|TRBV29-1|TRBJ2-5
SVEQKAGLETQY
>-|TRBV15|TRBJ2-5
ATSRDQSAGETQY
>-|TRBV7-9|TRBJ1-3
ASSETSGNTIY
>-|TRBV6-1|TRBJ1-4
ASSELGGLNEKLF
>TRBD2|TRBV10-3|TRBJ2-5
AIGLAGARETQY
>TRBD1|TRBV2|TRBJ1-2
ARRTGHGYT
>TRBD1|TRBV15|TRBJ1-1
ATSIPGGRTEAF
>-|TRBV7-2|TRBJ2-1
ASSLAYNNEQF
>TRBD2|TRBV6-2/TRBV6-3|TRBJ2-1
ASSYGSSGFNEQF
>TRBD1|TRBV30|TRBJ2-7
AWSADRGGNEQY
>TRBD1|TRBV29-1|TRBJ1-1
SVELQGGTEAF
>TRBD1|TRBV6-2/TRBV6-3|TRBJ1-2
ASSFGPSGGYGYT
>-|TRBV12-3/TRBV12-4|TRBJ2-3
ASSHLGGRGTDTQY